A single sample gave rise to the 30 T cell receptor beta chains below, sequenced in a study of T cell responses to AZD1222 COVID-19 vaccine. Profiling relied on immunoSEQ multiplex PCR, and the TCRdb table lists in-frame clones only, not all of them. The sample records about 140,000 clones, about 92% being singletons. The specimen comprised peripheral blood, sampled on day 0 of MenACWY control vaccination. All receptors come from an adult in good health.

This clone was detected only a few times. This rearrangement joins TRBV5-5 to TRBJ2-1; tentative D call: TRBD1 (5 bases). The V end lost 4 bases, the J end lost 6 bases, and 8 bases lay between the germline ends. Germline V gene data show CDR1 as SGHKS and CDR2 as YYEKEE (reference sequence). This CDR3 has 12 residues. The CDR3 sequence is CASSLDINEQFF. The CDR3 bases are TGTGCCAGCAGCCTGGACATCAATGAGCAGTTCTTC.

The rearrangement joins TRBV19 to TRBJ2-2; 9 bases align to TRBD2. Per the germline V gene, CDR1 is LNHDA and CDR2 is SQIVND (reference sequence). There are 16 residues in the CDR3. V lost 7 bases and J lost 5; bases outside the gene matches: 11. CDR3 in amino acids: CASTANQGLATGELFF. DNA of the CDR3: TGTGCCAGTACAGCCAACCAGGGACTAGCTACCGGGGAGCTGTTTTTT.

DNA for the CDR3: TGTGCCAGCAGCCAAATTGGGGGAAACACCATATATTTT. The encoded protein is CASSQIGGNTIYF. The V gene is TRBV14, the J gene TRBJ1-3; D is uncertain. This CDR3 region has 13 residues. V was cut by 2 bases and J by 4 bases, with 6 bases left in between. Germline V gives CDR1 SGHDN, CDR2 FVKESK.

This chain connects TRBV12-3 or TRBV12-4 to TRBJ1-5; D is undetermined. The V gene lost 3 bases and the J gene lost 9 bases, with 12 bases spanning the gap. CDR3 size: 13 residues. CDR3 sequence (DNA): TGTGCCAGCAGTTTCAATGAGGAGAGGCCCCAGCATTTT. This codes for CASSFNEERPQHF.

The chain recombines TRBV10-3 with TRBJ2-3; 10 nucleotides align to TRBD2. The CDR3 is 15 amino acids. Germline CDR1 is ENHRY and CDR2 is SYGVKD. V trimming: 5 bases; J trimming: 3 bases; junction bases outside the gene matches: 5. CDR3 sequence: CAISYSGGPTDTQYF. The CDR3 region has the DNA TGTGCCATCAGTTATAGCGGGGGGCCGACAGATACGCAGTATTTT.

This CDR3 reads CASSLARKDSLNTEAFF. As DNA, the CDR3 is TGTGCCAGCAGCTTAGCTAGGAAGGACAGCCTGAACACTGAAGCTTTCTTT. The V and J genes are TRBV13 and TRBJ1-1; tentatively, D is TRBD1 (6 bases). V lost 1 base and J lost 0, with 15 bases in between. Germline V gene sequence: CDR1 PRHDT, CDR2 FYEKMQ (reference sequence). The CDR3 extends over 17 amino acids.

This sequence joins TRBV9 and TRBJ1-4; D gene uncertain. The CDR3 sequence is 14 residues long. V gave up 0 bases and J gave up 7 bases, with 10 bases separating them. CDR1 is SGDLS, CDR2 YYNGEE, per germline. The CDR3 DNA is TGTGCCAGCAGCGTAGCACGACATAGTGAAAAACTGTTTTTT. It translates to CASSVARHSEKLFF. Using reference TRBV9 and TRBJ1-4 for the parts outside the CDR3, the full variable domain is DSGVTQTPKHLITATGQRVTLRCSPRSGDLSVYWYQQSLDQGLQFLIQYYNGEERAKGNILERFSAQQFPDLHSELNLSSLELGDSALYFCASSVARHSEKLFFGSGTQLSVL.

V usage is TRBV7-7 and J usage is TRBJ2-5; unclear D gene. The V gene lost 3 bases and the J gene lost 5 bases, with 16 bases spanning the gap. Germline assignment: CDR1 SSHAT and CDR2 FNYEAQ (reference sequence). The CDR3 has 15 residues. CDR3 nucleotide sequence: TGTGCCAGCAGCTTGAGTACGGGCCATCAGGAGACCCAGTACTTC. Protein: CASSLSTGHQETQYF.

The V call is TRBV5-1, the J call TRBJ2-7, with 10 bases that match TRBD2. V was clipped by 0 bases and J by 7 bases; unmatched bases: 10. Per germline, CDR1 SGHRS and CDR2 YFSETQ. The CDR3 is 16 residues long. This CDR3 reads CASSLASTSGIREQYF. In DNA form, the CDR3 reads TGCGCCAGCAGCTTGGCCTCAACTAGCGGGATACGGGAGCAGTACTTC.

The chain joins TRBV7-8 to TRBJ1-5; 11 positions match TRBD1. Germline V gene lookup returns CDR1 SGHVS and CDR2 FQNEAQ. Unmatched junction bases numbered 11, after V lost 4 bases and J lost 0 bases. This CDR3 spans 19 amino acids. The CDR3 spells CASSSSRDRGIYSNQPQHF. Written as DNA, the CDR3 is TGTGCCAGCAGCTCTTCCCGGGACAGGGGGATTTATAGCAATCAGCCCCAGCATTTT.

This rearrangement joins TRBV6-2 or TRBV6-3 to TRBJ1-1; D might be TRBD1 (6 bases). Deletions cut 6 bases from V and 3 bases from J, with 14 bases between. Germline assignment: CDR1 MNHEY and CDR2 SVGEGT. This CDR3 spans 14 amino acids. The CDR3 bases are TGTGCCAGCAGCCTTCAGGGGTTGCACACTGAAGCTTTCTTT. Translated, it gives CASSLQGLHTEAFF.

The rearrangement links TRBV28 to TRBJ1-1; weak D call: TRBD1 (5 bases). Germline CDR1 and CDR2: MDHEN and SYDVKM. This CDR3 is built from 15 residues. Trimming took off 3 bases at V and 0 bases at J, with 11 bases between the two ends. DNA for the CDR3: TGTGCCAGCAGTTTCTTGGCAGGGATGAACACTGAAGCTTTCTTT. As protein: CASSFLAGMNTEAFF.

V gene TRBV25-1 combines with J gene TRBJ1-4; D is undetermined. The V end was cut by 1 base, the J end by 0 bases, with 6 bases between. The length of the CDR3 is 15 residues. The germline V gene encodes CDR1 MGHDK and CDR2 SYGVNS. CDR3 nucleotides: TGTGCCAGCAGTGAATGGGCGTCAACTAATGAAAAACTGTTTTTT. The encoded protein is CASSEWASTNEKLFF.

The V and J genes are TRBV15 and TRBJ1-1, with D hard to call. This CDR3 has 13 amino acids. Germline V CDR1 and CDR2: LNHNV, YYDKDF (reference sequence). V was pared by 6 bases and J by 7 bases, with 15 bases between. The CDR3 nucleotides are TGTGCCACCAGGGTCCCGCTGCTTAGTGAAGCTTTCTTT. It codes for CATRVPLLSEAFF.

J is TRBJ2-3 and V is TRBV7-8, with 8 bases identical to TRBD1. Germline V gives CDR1 SGHVS, CDR2 FQNEAQ. The CDR3 has 17 amino acids. V shed 1 base, J shed 3 bases, and the junction held 9 bases outside the gene matches. CDR3 sequence reads: CASSLGSAGGGTDTQYF. The CDR3 region has the DNA TGTGCCAGCAGCTTAGGCTCTGCAGGGGGCGGGACAGATACGCAGTATTTT. The complete variable domain, with remaining parts taken from reference TRBV7-8 and TRBJ2-3, reads GAGVSQSPRYKVAKRGQDVALRCDPISGHVSLFWYQQALGQGPEFLTYFQNEAQLDKSGLPSDRFFAERPEGSVSTLKIQRTQQEDSAVYLCASSLGSAGGGTDTQYFGPGTRLTVL.

The J gene is TRBJ2-3, the V gene TRBV24-1, with 11 bases fitting TRBD2. The germline gives CDR1 KGHDR, CDR2 SFDVKD. V shed 3 bases and J 4 bases; nucleotides not matched to a gene: 8. The CDR3 is 17 residues long. The CDR3 DNA follows: TGTGCCACCAGTGATCCTAGCGGGGGGCCAGGGGCAGATACGCAGTATTTT. Encoded protein: CATSDPSGGPGADTQYF.

This chain joins TRBV4-3 and TRBJ2-3; TRBD2 might be the D (5 bases). There are 14 residues in the CDR3. With 1 base removed from V and 2 bases from J, the gap between germline ends came to 7 bases. Germline V gene lookup returns CDR1 LGHNA and CDR2 YSLEER. This CDR3 reads CASSQGGATDTQYF. Here the CDR3 DNA reads TGCGCCAGCAGCCAAGGGGGAGCCACAGATACGCAGTATTTT.

The V gene is TRBV28, the J gene TRBJ1-5, with 8 bases identical to TRBD1. Germline V CDR1 and CDR2: MDHEN, SYDVKM. This CDR3 comprises 15 residues. Trimming removed 1 base from V and 6 bases from J; junction bases left unmatched: 5. The CDR3 protein is CASSLFQGASQPQHF. The CDR3, as DNA: TGTGCCAGCAGTTTATTTCAGGGGGCCAGTCAGCCCCAGCATTTT. Full variable domain (missing parts from reference TRBV28 and TRBJ1-5): DVKVTQSSRYLVKRTGEKVFLECVQDMDHENMFWYRQDPGLGLRLIYFSYDVKMKEKGDIPEGYSVSREKKERFSLILESASTNQTSMYLCASSLFQGASQPQHFGDGTRLSIL.

The J gene is TRBJ1-2, the V gene TRBV5-1; unclear D gene. The CDR3 runs to 14 residues. Trimming took off 0 bases at V and 0 bases at J, with 6 bases between the two ends. Germline V CDR1 and CDR2: SGHRS, YFSETQ. CDR3 sequence: CASSLGIANYGYTF. The CDR3, as DNA: TGCGCCAGCAGCTTGGGAATAGCTAACTATGGCTACACCTTC. The whole variable domain, remainder taken from reference TRBV5-1 and TRBJ1-2, is KAGVTQTPRYLIKTRGQQVTLSCSPISGHRSVSWYQQTPGQGLQFLFEYFSETQRNKGNFPGRFSGRQFSNSRSEMNVSTLELGDSALYLCASSLGIANYGYTFGSGTRLTVV.

The chain carries TRBV5-1 and TRBJ1-1; 10 positions match TRBD1. This CDR3 is 16 amino acids long. Germline CDR1 SGHRS, CDR2 YFSETQ. Losses at the gene ends were 4 bases for V and 0 bases for J; bases not matched to a gene: 6. The CDR3 DNA sequence: TGCGCCAGCAGCCCGACCGGGACAGGGGTGAACACTGAAGCTTTCTTT. Protein sequence: CASSPTGTGVNTEAFF.

CDR3 in DNA: TGTGCCAGTAGTGGGTTATACACTGAAGCTTTCTTT. Encoded protein: CASSGLYTEAFF. The V call is TRBV19, the J call TRBJ1-1; D is unclear. Trimming pared 5 bases from V and 3 bases from J, leaving 7 bases between. CDR1 and CDR2 from the germline V gene are LNHDA and SQIVND (reference sequence). The length of the CDR3 is 12 residues.

V usage is TRBV6-2 or TRBV6-3 and J usage is TRBJ2-7; a possible D gene is TRBD2 (6 bases). Trimming took 2 bases from V and 1 from J, leaving 12 bases between them. This CDR3 has 15 residues. Germline values: CDR1 MNHEY, CDR2 SVGEGT. CDR3 sequence (DNA): TGTGCCAGCAGTTACACGGGGACTGCTTCCTACGAGCAGTACTTC. Its translation is CASSYTGTASYEQYF.

The chain joins TRBV7-3 to TRBJ2-3; D is perhaps TRBD1 or TRBD2 (5 bases each). This CDR3 contains 15 residues. V shed 5 bases and J shed 0 bases, with 12 bases lying between them. Germline lookup yields CDR1 SGHTA and CDR2 FQGTGA. The CDR3 coding sequence is TGTGCCAGCAGCACAGGACGGACTAGCACAGATACGCAGTATTTT. The encoded protein is CASSTGRTSTDTQYF.

This chain connects TRBV19 to TRBJ1-5; no definite D call. Germline V gene lookup returns CDR1 LNHDA and CDR2 SQIVND (reference sequence). With 4 bases removed from V and 4 bases from J, the gap between germline ends came to 11 bases. The CDR3 length is 14 residues. CDR3 sequence (DNA): TGTGCCAGTAGTACCGACGGCGATAATCAGCCCCAGCATTTT. This translates into CASSTDGDNQPQHF.

Written as DNA, the CDR3 is TGCGCCAGCAGCCGTGCCCCTGCGGTAACTGAAGCTTTCTTT. This codes for CASSRAPAVTEAFF. The chain employs TRBV4-1 and TRBJ1-1, with no clear D. Germline V gene lookup returns CDR1 MGHRA and CDR2 YSYEKL. Trimming left V 4 bases short and J 5 bases short, with 14 bases between. This CDR3 region has 14 residues.

V is TRBV10-3 and J is TRBJ1-1; D perhaps matches TRBD1 (5 bases). V was trimmed by 0 bases and J by 11 bases, leaving 10 bases between them. The CDR3 contains 12 residues. Germline values: CDR1 ENHRY, CDR2 SYGVKD. Written as DNA, the CDR3 is TGTGCCATCAGTGAGTCGGGACCAGGGGCTTTCTTT. This gives the protein CAISESGPGAFF.

J is TRBJ2-7 and V is TRBV5-6, with a tentative D call TRBD2 (5 bases). This CDR3 has 13 residues. V lost 7 bases and J lost 5, with 16 bases in between. Looked up from germline, CDR1 is SGHDT and CDR2 is YYEEEE. CDR3 nucleotide sequence: TGTGCCAGCTCCCCGACGGGGTTCCACGAGCAGTACTTC. It codes for CASSPTGFHEQYF.

V usage is TRBV5-1 and J usage is TRBJ2-5; D is undetermined. The CDR3 is 14 residues long. Germline V lookup: CDR1 SGHRS, CDR2 YFSETQ. Trimming shortened V by 4 bases and J by 2 bases, and 12 bases separated the two germline ends. The CDR3 loop reads CASSPLPSQETQYF. For the CDR3, the DNA is TGCGCCAGCAGCCCACTCCCGTCTCAAGAGACCCAGTACTTC.

This clone was seen a single time. V and J are TRBV20-1 and TRBJ2-4, with D unclear. V dropped 3 bases and J dropped 9 bases, with 6 bases sitting between them. CDR1 is DFQATT and CDR2 is SNEGSKA in the germline V gene (reference sequence). The length of the CDR3 is 10 residues. The CDR3 loop reads CSARGGIQYF. The CDR3 coding sequence is TGCAGTGCTAGGGGCGGCATTCAGTACTTC.

The J gene is TRBJ2-3, the V gene TRBV7-8; D is unclear. V lost 2 bases, J lost 5 bases, and 17 bases lay in between. Looked up from germline, CDR1 is SGHVS and CDR2 is FQNEAQ. The CDR3 length is 16 residues. As DNA, the CDR3 is TGTGCCAGCAGCTTATCTCGATCTTCTAGACGAGATACGCAGTATTTT. It yields the protein CASSLSRSSRRDTQYF.